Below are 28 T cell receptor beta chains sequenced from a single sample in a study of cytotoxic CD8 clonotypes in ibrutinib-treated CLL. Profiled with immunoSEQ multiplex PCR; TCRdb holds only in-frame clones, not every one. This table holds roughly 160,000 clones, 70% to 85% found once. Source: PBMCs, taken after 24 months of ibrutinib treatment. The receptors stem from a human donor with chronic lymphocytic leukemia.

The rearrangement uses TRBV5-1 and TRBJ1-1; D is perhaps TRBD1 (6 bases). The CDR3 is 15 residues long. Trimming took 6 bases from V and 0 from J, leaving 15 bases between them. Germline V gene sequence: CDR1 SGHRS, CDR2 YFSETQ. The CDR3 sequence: CASTLDGQLNTEAFF. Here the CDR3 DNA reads TGCGCCAGCACCCTAGACGGACAGTTGAACACTGAAGCTTTCTTT. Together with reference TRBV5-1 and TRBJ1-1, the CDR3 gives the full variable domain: KAGVTQTPRYLIKTRGQQVTLSCSPISGHRSVSWYQQTPGQGLQFLFEYFSETQRNKGNFPGRFSGRQFSNSRSEMNVSTLELGDSALYLCASTLDGQLNTEAFFGQGTRLTVV.

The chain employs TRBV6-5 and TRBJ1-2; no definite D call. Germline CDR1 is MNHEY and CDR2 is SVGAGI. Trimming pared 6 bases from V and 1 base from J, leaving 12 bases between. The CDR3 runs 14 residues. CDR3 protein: CASRNTAVNYGYTF. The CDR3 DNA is TGTGCCAGCAGAAACACAGCGGTTAACTATGGCTACACCTTC.

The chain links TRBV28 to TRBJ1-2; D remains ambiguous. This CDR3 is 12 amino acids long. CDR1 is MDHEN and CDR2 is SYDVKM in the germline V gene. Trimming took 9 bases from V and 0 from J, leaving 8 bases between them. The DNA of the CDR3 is TGTGCCAGTATCGCGGCTAACTATGGCTACACCTTC. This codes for CASIAANYGYTF.

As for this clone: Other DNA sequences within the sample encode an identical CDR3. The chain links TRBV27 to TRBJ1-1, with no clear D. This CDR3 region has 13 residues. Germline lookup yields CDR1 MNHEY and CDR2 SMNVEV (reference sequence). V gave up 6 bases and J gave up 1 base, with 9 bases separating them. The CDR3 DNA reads TGTGCCAGCAGCCTGAGGGAGAACACTGAAGCTTTCTTT. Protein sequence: CASSLRENTEAFF.

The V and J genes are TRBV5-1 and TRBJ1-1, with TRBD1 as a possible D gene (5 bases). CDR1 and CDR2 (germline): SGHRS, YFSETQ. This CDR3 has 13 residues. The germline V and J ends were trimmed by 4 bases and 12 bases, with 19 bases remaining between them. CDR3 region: CASSPQGEGVPFF. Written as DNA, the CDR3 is TGCGCCAGCAGCCCCCAGGGCGAAGGGGTACCTTTCTTT.

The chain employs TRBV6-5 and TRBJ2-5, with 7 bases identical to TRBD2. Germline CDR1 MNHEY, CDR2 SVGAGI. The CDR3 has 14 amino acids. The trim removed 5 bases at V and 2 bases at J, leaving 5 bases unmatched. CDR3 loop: CASSARGGQETQYF. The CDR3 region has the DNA TGTGCCAGCAGTGCCCGCGGGGGACAAGAGACCCAGTACTTC.

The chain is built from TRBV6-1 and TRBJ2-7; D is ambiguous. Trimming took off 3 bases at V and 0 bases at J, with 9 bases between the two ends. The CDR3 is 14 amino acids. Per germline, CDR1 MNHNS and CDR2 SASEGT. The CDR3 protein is CASSDNGLSYEQYF. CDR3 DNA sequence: TGTGCCAGCAGTGATAACGGCCTCTCCTACGAGCAGTACTTC.

The CDR3 DNA reads as TGTGCCTGGAGTGCAAGAGGGACGAACACTGAAGCTTTCTTT. It specifies CAWSARGTNTEAFF. V is TRBV30 and J is TRBJ1-1; D possibly corresponds to TRBD1 (5 bases). From germline, CDR1 is GTSNPN and CDR2 SVGIG (reference sequence). The V end lost 1 base, the J end lost 1 base, and 10 bases lay between the germline ends. This CDR3 region has 14 residues.

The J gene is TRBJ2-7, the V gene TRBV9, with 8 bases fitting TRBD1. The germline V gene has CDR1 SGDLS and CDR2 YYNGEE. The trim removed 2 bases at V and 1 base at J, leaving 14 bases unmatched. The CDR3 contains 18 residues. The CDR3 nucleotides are TGTGCCAGCAGCGTGGCCCCTCCAGTGGGACAGGTGTCCTACGAGCAGTACTTC. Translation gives CASSVAPPVGQVSYEQYF.

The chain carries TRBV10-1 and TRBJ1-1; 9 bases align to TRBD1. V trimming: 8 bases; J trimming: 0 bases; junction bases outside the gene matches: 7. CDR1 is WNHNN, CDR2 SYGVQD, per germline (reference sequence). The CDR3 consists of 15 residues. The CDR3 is CASRGTGSMNTEAFF. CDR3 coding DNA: TGCGCCAGCCGTGGGACAGGGAGTATGAACACTGAAGCTTTCTTT.

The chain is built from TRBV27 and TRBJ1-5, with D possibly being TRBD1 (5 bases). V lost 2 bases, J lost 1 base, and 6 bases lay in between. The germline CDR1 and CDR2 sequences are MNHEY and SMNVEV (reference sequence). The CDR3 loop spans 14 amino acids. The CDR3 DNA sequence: TGTGCCAGCAGTTTAGGGGGGAGCAATCAGCCCCAGCATTTT. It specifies CASSLGGSNQPQHF.

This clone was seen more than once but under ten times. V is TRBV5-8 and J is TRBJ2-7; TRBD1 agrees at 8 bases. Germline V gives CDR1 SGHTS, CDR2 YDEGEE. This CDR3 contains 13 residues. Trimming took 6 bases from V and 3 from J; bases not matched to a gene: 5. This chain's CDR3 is CASTRDRLYEQYF. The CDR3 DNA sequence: TGTGCCAGCACCCGGGACAGGCTCTACGAGCAGTACTTC.

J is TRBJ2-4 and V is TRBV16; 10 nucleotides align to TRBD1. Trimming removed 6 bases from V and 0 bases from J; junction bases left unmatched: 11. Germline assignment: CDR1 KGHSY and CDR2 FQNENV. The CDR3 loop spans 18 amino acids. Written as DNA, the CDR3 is TGTGCCAGCAGTCTCCGGGACAGGGGCTCAATAGCCAAAAACATTCAGTACTTC. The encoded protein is CASSLRDRGSIAKNIQYF.

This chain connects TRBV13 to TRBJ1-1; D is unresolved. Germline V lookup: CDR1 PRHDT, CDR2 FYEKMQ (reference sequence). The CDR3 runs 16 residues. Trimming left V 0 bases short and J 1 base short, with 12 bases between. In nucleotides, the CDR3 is TGTGCCAGCAGCTTAGGCCTATTACAGTCGAACACTGAAGCTTTCTTT. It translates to CASSLGLLQSNTEAFF. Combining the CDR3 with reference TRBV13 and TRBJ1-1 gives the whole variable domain AAGVIQSPRHLIKEKRETATLKCYPIPRHDTVYWYQQGPGQDPQFLISFYEKMQSDKGSIPDRFSAQQFSDYHSELNMSSLELGDSALYFCASSLGLLQSNTEAFFGQGTRLTVV.

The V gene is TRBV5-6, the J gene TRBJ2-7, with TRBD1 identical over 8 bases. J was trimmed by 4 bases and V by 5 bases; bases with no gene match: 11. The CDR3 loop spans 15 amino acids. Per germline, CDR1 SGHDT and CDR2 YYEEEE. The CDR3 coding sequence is TGTGCCAGCAGGTATCGACAGGGGCTGCTATACGAGCAGTACTTC. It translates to CASRYRQGLLYEQYF.

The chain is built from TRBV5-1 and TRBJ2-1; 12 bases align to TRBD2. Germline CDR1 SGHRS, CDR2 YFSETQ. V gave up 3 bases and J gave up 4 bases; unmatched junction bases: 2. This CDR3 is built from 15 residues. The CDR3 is CASSWGTSGYNEQFF. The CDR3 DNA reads TGCGCCAGCAGCTGGGGGACTAGCGGGTACAATGAGCAGTTCTTC.

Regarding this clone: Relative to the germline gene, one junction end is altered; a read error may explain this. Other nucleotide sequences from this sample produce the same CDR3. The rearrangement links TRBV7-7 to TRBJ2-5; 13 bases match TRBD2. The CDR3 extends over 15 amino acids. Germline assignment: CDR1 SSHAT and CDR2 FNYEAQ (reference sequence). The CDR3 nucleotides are TGTGCTAGCAGCTCAGGACTAGCGGGAGTGGAGACCCAGTACTTC. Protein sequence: CASSSGLAGVETQYF.

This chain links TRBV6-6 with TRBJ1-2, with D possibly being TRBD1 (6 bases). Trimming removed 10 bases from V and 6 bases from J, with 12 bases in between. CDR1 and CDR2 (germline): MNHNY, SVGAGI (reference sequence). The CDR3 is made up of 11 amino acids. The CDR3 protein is CATLGGDGYTF. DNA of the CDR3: TGTGCCACCCTCGGGGGCGATGGCTACACCTTC.

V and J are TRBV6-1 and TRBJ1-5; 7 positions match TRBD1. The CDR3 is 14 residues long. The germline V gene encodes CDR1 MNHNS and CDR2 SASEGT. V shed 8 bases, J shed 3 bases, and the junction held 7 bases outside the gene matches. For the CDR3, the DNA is TGTGCCAGCCTTCCGGGACAGAACAATCAGCCCCAGCATTTT. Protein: CASLPGQNNQPQHF.

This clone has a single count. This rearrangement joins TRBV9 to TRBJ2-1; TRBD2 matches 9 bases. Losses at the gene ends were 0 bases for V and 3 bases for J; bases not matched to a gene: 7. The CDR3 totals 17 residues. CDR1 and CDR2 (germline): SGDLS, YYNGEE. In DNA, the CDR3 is TGTGCCAGCAGCGTAGGAAATAGCGGGGGATACTACAATGAGCAGTTCTTC. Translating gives CASSVGNSGGYYNEQFF.

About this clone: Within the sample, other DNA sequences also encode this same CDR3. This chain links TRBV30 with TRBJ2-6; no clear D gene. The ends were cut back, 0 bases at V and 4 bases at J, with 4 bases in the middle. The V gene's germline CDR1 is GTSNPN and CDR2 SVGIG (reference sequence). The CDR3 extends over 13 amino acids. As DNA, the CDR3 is TGTGCCTGGAGTGTATCCGGGGCCAACGTCCTGACTTTC. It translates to CAWSVSGANVLTF.

CDR3 DNA sequence: TGTGCCAGCAGTTCGGCTCGACAGGGGGCCGAGCAGTACTTC. Its translation: CASSSARQGAEQYF. The chain links TRBV28 to TRBJ2-7; 10 positions agree with TRBD1. The CDR3 is 14 amino acids. Germline loops: CDR1 MDHEN, CDR2 SYDVKM. The junction had 6 bases not matched to a gene; V was cut back by 4 bases and J by 6 bases.

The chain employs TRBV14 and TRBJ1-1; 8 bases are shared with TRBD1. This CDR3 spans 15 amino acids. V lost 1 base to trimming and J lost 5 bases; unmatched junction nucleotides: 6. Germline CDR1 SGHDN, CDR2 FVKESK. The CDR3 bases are TGTGCCAGCAGCCAAGTCCAGGGGGCGCAGACTGAAGCTTTCTTT. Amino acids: CASSQVQGAQTEAFF.

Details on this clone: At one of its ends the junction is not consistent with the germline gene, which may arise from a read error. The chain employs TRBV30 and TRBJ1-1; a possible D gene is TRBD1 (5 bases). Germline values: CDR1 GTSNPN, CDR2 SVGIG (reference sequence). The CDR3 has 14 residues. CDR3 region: CAWSVQSGYRGFDF. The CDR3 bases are TGTGCCTGGAGTGTACAGTCCGGGTACCGGGGCTTCGACTTT.

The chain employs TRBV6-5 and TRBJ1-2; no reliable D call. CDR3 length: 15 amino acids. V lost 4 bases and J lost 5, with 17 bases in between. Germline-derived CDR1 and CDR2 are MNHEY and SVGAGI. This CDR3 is CASSFLGPPSYGYTF. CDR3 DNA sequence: TGTGCCAGCAGTTTTCTAGGACCGCCCTCTTATGGCTACACCTTC.

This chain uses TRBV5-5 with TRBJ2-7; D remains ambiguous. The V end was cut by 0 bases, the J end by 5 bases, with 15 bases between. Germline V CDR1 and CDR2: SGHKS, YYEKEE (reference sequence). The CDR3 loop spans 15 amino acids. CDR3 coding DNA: TGTGCCAGCAGCTTGGGGGTAGCCGTAGTCCACGAGCAGTACTTC. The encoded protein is CASSLGVAVVHEQYF.

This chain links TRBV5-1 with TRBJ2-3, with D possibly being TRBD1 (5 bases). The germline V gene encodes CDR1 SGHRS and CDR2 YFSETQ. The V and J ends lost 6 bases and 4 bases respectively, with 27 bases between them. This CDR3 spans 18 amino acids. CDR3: CASKLLPSLQGAADTQYF. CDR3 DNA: TGCGCCAGCAAACTCCTACCCTCCCTTCAGGGTGCGGCAGATACGCAGTATTTT. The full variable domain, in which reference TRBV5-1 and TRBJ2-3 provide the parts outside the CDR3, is KAGVTQTPRYLIKTRGQQVTLSCSPISGHRSVSWYQQTPGQGLQFLFEYFSETQRNKGNFPGRFSGRQFSNSRSEMNVSTLELGDSALYLCASKLLPSLQGAADTQYFGPGTRLTVL.

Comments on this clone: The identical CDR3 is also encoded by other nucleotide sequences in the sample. This CDR3 is CASSQGLQETQYF. CDR3 sequence (DNA): TGTGCCAGCTCACAGGGTTTACAAGAGACCCAGTACTTC. V usage is TRBV18 and J usage is TRBJ2-5, with D hard to call. Germline CDR1 reads KGHSH; CDR2 reads LQKENI. CDR3 size: 13 residues. Trimming stripped 4 bases from V and 2 bases from J, with 8 bases between.